The 18 T cell receptor beta chains given below trace back to one sample, sequenced in a study of control samples from healthy donors and cancer patients. TCRdb keeps only in-frame clones here, not all; method: immunoSEQ multiplex PCR. The sample has over 120,000 clones, more than 85% seen once. The specimen sequenced was blood. The receptors here all came from a man aged 30-40 years in good health.

This sequence joins TRBV23-1 and TRBJ1-5; TRBD1 is a possible D gene (5 bases). TRBV23-1 is annotated as an ORF whose role is uncertain. Trimming left V 3 bases short and J 6 bases short, with 15 bases between. The CDR3 length is 15 residues. This CDR3 reads CASSHSFRAPQPQHF. For the CDR3, the DNA is TGCGCCAGCAGTCATTCATTCAGGGCCCCTCAGCCCCAGCATTTT.

The chain couples TRBV6-5 to TRBJ1-1; unclear D gene. V lost 8 bases and J lost 1, with 8 bases in between. This CDR3 spans 12 amino acids. Germline V gives CDR1 MNHEY, CDR2 SVGAGI. The CDR3 DNA reads TGTGCCAGCTTGGAAGGGAACACTGAAGCTTTCTTT. Translation gives CASLEGNTEAFF.

In the case of this clone: The same CDR3 is also encoded by other DNA sequences in this sample. The V and J genes are TRBV12-3 or TRBV12-4 and TRBJ2-7, with D perhaps TRBD1 or TRBD2 (5 bases each). Deletions cut 3 bases from V and 5 bases from J, with 8 bases between. The CDR3 has 12 amino acids. The CDR3 protein is CASSFRGDEQYF. The CDR3 nucleotides are TGTGCCAGCAGTTTTAGAGGGGACGAGCAGTACTTC.

The J gene is TRBJ1-5, the V gene TRBV30; D not certain. Germline CDR1 and CDR2: GTSNPN and SVGIG (reference sequence). With 3 bases removed from V and 7 bases from J, the gap between germline ends came to 10 bases. The CDR3 extends over 12 amino acids. CDR3 residues: CAWRRELQPQHF. DNA for the CDR3: TGTGCCTGGAGAAGGGAGTTGCAGCCCCAGCATTTT. The variable domain in full, completed from reference TRBV30 and TRBJ1-5, reads SQTIHQWPATLVQPVGSPLSLECTVEGTSNPNLYWYRQAAGRGLQLLFYSVGIGQISSEVPQNLSASRPQDRQFILSSKKLLLSDSGFYLCAWRRELQPQHFGDGTRLSIL.

This clone was counted a single time. The rearrangement joins TRBV19 to TRBJ1-5, with D perhaps TRBD1 (6 bases). V was pared by 7 bases and J by 1 base, with 11 bases between. The CDR3 is 14 residues long. Germline-derived CDR1 and CDR2 are LNHDA and SQIVND (reference sequence). CDR3 residues: CASNGDTSNQPQHF. The CDR3 nucleotides read TGTGCCAGTAACGGGGACACGAGCAATCAGCCCCAGCATTTT.

This clone was counted between two and nine times. V is TRBV12-3 or TRBV12-4 and J is TRBJ1-5; no clear D. The CDR3 length is 13 residues. Trimming took 1 base from V and 6 from J, leaving 7 bases between them. The chain's CDR3 is CASSLEGTQPQHF. The CDR3 DNA reads TGTGCCAGCAGTTTAGAGGGAACTCAGCCCCAGCATTTT.

This chain links TRBV19 with TRBJ1-2, with D unclear. The germline V gene has CDR1 LNHDA and CDR2 SQIVND (reference sequence). This CDR3 comprises 13 residues. V dropped 3 bases and J dropped 5 bases, with 10 bases sitting between them. CDR3 sequence: CASSMILSYGYTF. Written as DNA, the CDR3 is TGTGCCAGTAGTATGATTCTGAGTTATGGCTACACCTTC.

The rearrangement links TRBV6-6 to TRBJ2-2; D call uncertain. Germline V gene sequence: CDR1 MNHNY, CDR2 SVGAGI (reference sequence). V lost 6 bases to trimming and J lost 1 base, with 15 bases between them. The CDR3 consists of 16 residues. Here the CDR3 reads CASRESGFRNTGELFF. CDR3 DNA sequence: TGTGCCAGCAGGGAGTCGGGTTTTCGGAACACCGGGGAGCTGTTTTTT.

V gene TRBV7-2 combines with J gene TRBJ2-3; perhaps TRBD2 as D (5 bases). V dropped 2 bases and J dropped 9 bases, with 18 bases sitting between them. Germline CDR1 is SGHTA and CDR2 is FQGNSA. The CDR3 totals 15 residues. CDR3 sequence (DNA): TGTGCCAGCAGCTTATGGGCCGGCGCGACGGGGACGCAGTATTTT. It translates to CASSLWAGATGTQYF.

This clone was seen just once. The rearrangement joins TRBV19 to TRBJ1-2, with unresolved D. Trimming pared 3 bases from V and 7 bases from J, leaving 12 bases between. Germline assignment: CDR1 LNHDA and CDR2 SQIVND (reference sequence). This CDR3 has 13 amino acids. In DNA form, the CDR3 reads TGTGCCAGTAGTATGGAACCCCGGGGTGGCTACACCTTC. It is translated as CASSMEPRGGYTF.

V usage is TRBV4-1 and J usage is TRBJ1-2; perhaps TRBD1 as D (6 bases). Germline V CDR1 and CDR2: MGHRA, YSYEKL. Trimming took 3 bases from V and 5 from J, leaving 13 bases between them. The CDR3 sequence is 14 residues long. This CDR3 reads CASSQVTGEYGYTF. The CDR3 coding sequence is TGCGCCAGCAGCCAGGTGACAGGAGAGTATGGCTACACCTTC.

This clone was picked up a small number of times. CDR3 in DNA: TGTGCCAGTAGTATTGAAGGGACAGGGGCCTACGAGCAGTACTTC. As protein: CASSIEGTGAYEQYF. This rearrangement joins TRBV19 to TRBJ2-7, with 10 positions matching TRBD1. The CDR3 runs to 15 residues. V lost 3 bases and J lost 2; bases outside the gene matches: 4. The germline V gene has CDR1 LNHDA and CDR2 SQIVND (reference sequence).

The chain joins TRBV3-1 (or the pseudogene TRBV3-2) to TRBJ2-7, with D unclear. Germline V lookup: CDR1 LGHDT, CDR2 YNNKEL (reference sequence). Between the trimmed V and J ends, which lost 0 bases and 3 bases, there was a span of 12 bases. This CDR3 region has 15 residues. CDR3 bases: TGTGCCAGCAGCCAAGATATTGGCAGTCTCTACGAGCAGTACTTC. Its protein product is CASSQDIGSLYEQYF.

This clone was recorded once. The chain has TRBV19 and TRBJ2-1; 10 positions match TRBD1. The CDR3 loop spans 15 amino acids. Germline V gene sequence: CDR1 LNHDA, CDR2 SQIVND (reference sequence). Trimming took 4 bases from V and 5 from J; bases not matched to a gene: 5. CDR3 amino acids: CASSSVGQGNNEQFF. The CDR3 bases are TGTGCCAGTAGTAGCGTGGGACAGGGGAACAATGAGCAGTTCTTC. Full variable domain (missing parts from reference TRBV19 and TRBJ2-1): DGGITQSPKYLFRKEGQNVTLSCEQNLNHDAMYWYRQDPGQGLRLIYYSQIVNDFQKGDIAEGYSVSREKKESFPLTVTSAQKNPTAFYLCASSSVGQGNNEQFFGPGTRLTVL.

The rearrangement joins TRBV5-1 to TRBJ2-5; 8 bases fit TRBD2. Per the germline V gene, CDR1 is SGHRS and CDR2 is YFSETQ. The CDR3 length is 14 residues. V trimming: 0 bases; J trimming: 4 bases; junction bases outside the gene matches: 2. The CDR3 bases are TGCGCCAGCAGCTTGGATACTAGCGGAGAGACCCAGTACTTC. Amino acid sequence: CASSLDTSGETQYF.

The V call is TRBV30, the J call TRBJ2-4; D is perhaps TRBD1 (5 bases). The length of the CDR3 is 13 residues. The V end lost 5 bases, the J end lost 8 bases, and 16 bases lay between the germline ends. Germline CDR1 GTSNPN, CDR2 SVGIG (reference sequence). The CDR3, as DNA: TGTGCCTGGCCCGCCCCAGGGTTGGACATTCAGTACTTC. Translation: CAWPAPGLDIQYF. Based on the CDR3 plus reference TRBV30 and TRBJ2-4, the full variable domain is SQTIHQWPATLVQPVGSPLSLECTVEGTSNPNLYWYRQAAGRGLQLLFYSVGIGQISSEVPQNLSASRPQDRQFILSSKKLLLSDSGFYLCAWPAPGLDIQYFGAGTRLSVL.

The rearrangement links TRBV6-5 to TRBJ2-1; maybe TRBD1 (6 bases). Trimming removed 8 bases at V and 7 bases at J, with 9 bases between. The CDR3 extends over 11 amino acids. Germline lookup yields CDR1 MNHEY and CDR2 SVGAGI. CDR3 DNA sequence: TGTGCCAGCCTCAGGGGAAATGAGCAGTTCTTC. The encoded protein is CASLRGNEQFF.

This CDR3 is CASSPTGGNYGYTF. CDR3 sequence (DNA): TGCGCCAGCAGCCCGACAGGGGGAAACTATGGCTACACCTTC. This rearrangement joins TRBV4-1 to TRBJ1-2; 9 nucleotides line up with TRBD1. The CDR3 sequence is 14 residues long. V lost 4 bases and J lost 2; bases outside the gene matches: 2. Germline values: CDR1 MGHRA, CDR2 YSYEKL.